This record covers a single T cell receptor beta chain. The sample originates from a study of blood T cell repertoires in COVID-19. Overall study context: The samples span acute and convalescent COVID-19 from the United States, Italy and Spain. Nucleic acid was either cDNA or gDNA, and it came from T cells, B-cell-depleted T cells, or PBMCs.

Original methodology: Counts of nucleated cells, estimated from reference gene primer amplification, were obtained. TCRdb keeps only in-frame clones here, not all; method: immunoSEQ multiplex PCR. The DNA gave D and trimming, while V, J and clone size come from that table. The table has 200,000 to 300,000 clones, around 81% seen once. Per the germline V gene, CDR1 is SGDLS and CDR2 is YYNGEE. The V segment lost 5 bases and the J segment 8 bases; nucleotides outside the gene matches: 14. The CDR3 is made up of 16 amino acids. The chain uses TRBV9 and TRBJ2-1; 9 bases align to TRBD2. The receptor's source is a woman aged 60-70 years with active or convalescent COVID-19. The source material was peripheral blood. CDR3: CASSPTGREGGYEQFF. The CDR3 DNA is TGTGCCAGCAGTCCCACCGGGCGGGAGGGCGGATATGAGCAGTTCTTC.